What follows is one T cell receptor beta chain and its context. The data stem from a study of T cell changes during pregnancy in multiple sclerosis. This CDR3 has 14 amino acids. The V and J ends lost 5 bases and 7 bases, in that order; junction bases with no gene match: 6. Germline V lookup: CDR1 SEHNR, CDR2 FQNEAQ (reference sequence). Repertoires were generated with immunoSEQ multiplex PCR, while TCRdb's copy carries only in-frame clones and drops some. The table lists about 32,000 clones, roughly 89% of them singletons. The chain carries TRBV7-9 and TRBJ1-4; TRBD1 aligns across 8 bases. The material sequenced was CD8+ T cells from peripheral blood mononuclear cells, taken in the second trimester of pregnancy. The TCR comes from a female donor with multiple sclerosis, enrolled in a pregnancy study. As DNA, the CDR3 is TGTGCCAGCAGCCCCACACAGGGGGTTGAAAAACTGTTTTTT. Translated, it gives CASSPTQGVEKLFF.